This TCR beta chain was captured in a study of T cell repertoires in cytomegalovirus infection. Study-wide context: From public TCR beta signatures came an indication of both CMV infection and matching HLA type.

The V and J ends lost 3 bases and 3 bases, in that order; junction bases with no gene match: 11. CDR1 is DFQATT, CDR2 SNEGSKA, per germline (reference sequence). The CDR3 consists of 16 residues. TCRdb redid the calling of the reads with MiXCR, one entry per CDR3 protein. The sample carries 150,000 to 200,000 distinct CDR3 sequences, roughly 27% recorded once. Study results and caveats: There were HLA-C-restricted CMV-specific TCR beta clonotypes dominating the ex vivo response. Of the TCR beta families, the public ones yielded a cumulative frequency that identified carriers of CMV plus the relevant HLA.

This clonotype was seen more than once but under ten times. Antigen unknown. The clonotype comes from a human donor in good health (CMV status not recorded). Some clones in this sample may be carry-over from other donors' samples. V is TRBV20-1 and J is TRBJ2-7; 10 nucleotides line up with TRBD1. The material sequenced was PBMCs. This CDR3 is CSASPPGTGAHYEQYF. CDR3 DNA: TGCAGTGCTAGTCCCCCGGGGACAGGGGCCCACTACGAGCAGTACTTC.